One sample yielded the 14 T cell receptor beta chains listed below, sequenced in a study of blood T cell repertoires in COVID-19. Libraries were prepared by immunoSEQ multiplex PCR; TCRdb keeps only in-frame clonotypes and omits some of them. The sample has fewer than 300,000 clones; around 82% are singletons. The source material was peripheral blood. The receptors shown here come from a human donor with COVID-19, enrolled during active disease. The donor label of this sample is uncertain.

The sample holds one count of this clone. The rearrangement links TRBV29-1 to TRBJ1-2; 10 bases are shared with TRBD1. The CDR3 totals 14 residues. Germline loops: CDR1 SQVTM, CDR2 ANQGSEA. V was clipped by 3 bases and J by 8 bases; unmatched bases: 9. This CDR3 is CSVDTDRGRGGYTF. In DNA form, the CDR3 reads TGCAGCGTTGACACTGACAGGGGGCGAGGAGGCTACACCTTC.

Written as DNA, the CDR3 is TGTGCCAGCAGCTTTTCTAGCGGGAGTTACAATGAGCAGTTCTTC. Translation: CASSFSSGSYNEQFF. The chain carries TRBV11-2 and TRBJ2-1; 10 nucleotides agree with TRBD2. This CDR3 spans 15 amino acids. Germline-derived CDR1 and CDR2 are SGHAT and FQNNGV. V dropped 3 bases and J dropped 4; count of bases not matched to a gene: 3.

The chain recombines TRBV3-1 (or the pseudogene TRBV3-2) with TRBJ2-3; 12 positions agree with TRBD2. Germline-derived CDR1 and CDR2 are LGHDT and YNNKEL (reference sequence). The CDR3 spans 16 residues. V gave up 2 bases and J gave up 5 bases; unmatched junction bases: 5. CDR3 region: CASSQRLAGERDTQYF. The CDR3 coding sequence is TGTGCCAGCAGCCAAAGACTAGCGGGAGAGCGAGATACGCAGTATTTT.

The chain uses TRBV18 and TRBJ2-5; tentative D call: TRBD2 (6 bases). The germline CDR1 and CDR2 sequences are KGHSH and LQKENI. V dropped 3 bases and J dropped 5 bases, with 16 bases sitting between them. This CDR3 is 15 amino acids long. The chain's CDR3 is CASSPFSGETETQYF. The CDR3 nucleotides are TGTGCCAGCTCACCCTTTTCGGGAGAGACCGAGACCCAGTACTTC.

The chain joins TRBV11-2 to TRBJ1-2; D call uncertain. V was cut by 5 bases and J by 0 bases, with 10 bases left in between. CDR3 size: 14 residues. Germline V lookup: CDR1 SGHAT, CDR2 FQNNGV. The CDR3 coding sequence is TGTGCCAGCAGCCCCGTCGGGGCTAACTATGGCTACACCTTC. Translation: CASSPVGANYGYTF. Looking up the rest from reference TRBV11-2 and TRBJ1-2 gives the full variable domain: EAGVAQSPRYKIIEKRQSVAFWCNPISGHATLYWYQQILGQGPKLLIQFQNNGVVDDSQLPKDRFSAERLKGVDSTLKIQPAKLEDSAVYLCASSPVGANYGYTFGSGTRLTVV.

The chain couples TRBV18 to TRBJ2-7; 7 bases match TRBD2. V dropped 5 bases and J dropped 0; count of bases not matched to a gene: 7. The CDR3 is 15 residues long. Germline V gene data show CDR1 as KGHSH and CDR2 as LQKENI. In DNA form, the CDR3 reads TGTGCCAGCTCAGGGAGGGTTACGGCCTCCTACGAGCAGTACTTC. This translates into CASSGRVTASYEQYF.

This chain joins TRBV27 and TRBJ2-1; TRBD2 is a possible D gene (6 bases). Per the germline V gene, CDR1 is MNHEY and CDR2 is SMNVEV (reference sequence). Trimming stripped 3 bases from V and 1 base from J, with 19 bases between. The CDR3 is 18 residues long. Written as DNA, the CDR3 is TGTGCCAGCAGTTTCGATCCCGGGGGAGCAACTTCCTACAATGAGCAGTTCTTC. Protein sequence: CASSFDPGGATSYNEQFF.

The chain recombines TRBV7-2 with TRBJ1-2; 8 bases are shared with TRBD1. With V trimmed by 5 bases and J by 2 bases, 19 bases remained unmatched. Germline CDR1 and CDR2: SGHTA and FQGNSA. The CDR3 spans 19 residues. This chain's CDR3 is CASSTATGTGDKKNYGYTF. In DNA, the CDR3 is TGTGCCAGCAGCACAGCCACCGGGACAGGAGATAAGAAGAACTATGGCTACACCTTC. Based on the CDR3 plus reference TRBV7-2 and TRBJ1-2, the full variable domain is GAGVSQSPSNKVTEKGKDVELRCDPISGHTALYWYRQSLGQGLEFLIYFQGNSAPDKSGLPSDRFSAERTGGSVSTLTIQRTQQEDSAVYLCASSTATGTGDKKNYGYTFGSGTRLTVV.

The CDR3 reads CASSPAGQAGNTIYF. CDR3 nucleotides: TGTGCCAGCTCACCAGCCGGTCAGGCTGGAAACACCATATATTTT. The V gene is TRBV18, the J gene TRBJ1-3; D remains unclear. The CDR3 covers 15 residues. Trimming shortened V by 2 bases and J by 2 bases, and 10 bases separated the two germline ends. The germline gives CDR1 KGHSH, CDR2 LQKENI.

This clone was found a few times. V and J are TRBV27 and TRBJ1-2, with D perhaps matching TRBD1 (5 bases). V shed 5 bases and J shed 7 bases, with 20 bases lying between them. Germline values: CDR1 MNHEY, CDR2 SMNVEV (reference sequence). This CDR3 has 15 residues. The CDR3 here is CASSTLPIQGGGYTF. CDR3 nucleotides: TGTGCCAGCAGTACACTCCCCATCCAGGGAGGTGGCTACACCTTC.

This chain joins TRBV28 and TRBJ1-4; D not resolved. The V end lost 6 bases, the J end lost 8 bases, and 16 bases lay between the germline ends. The CDR3 contains 14 residues. Germline CDR1 reads MDHEN; CDR2 reads SYDVKM. Here the CDR3 DNA reads TGTGCCAGCAGACCCGACCGACATGGCGAAAAACTGTTTTTT. Amino acids: CASRPDRHGEKLFF. The full variable domain, its missing parts supplied by reference TRBV28 and TRBJ1-4, is DVKVTQSSRYLVKRTGEKVFLECVQDMDHENMFWYRQDPGLGLRLIYFSYDVKMKEKGDIPEGYSVSREKKERFSLILESASTNQTSMYLCASRPDRHGEKLFFGSGTQLSVL.

V usage is TRBV30 and J usage is TRBJ2-1; unclear D gene. V lost 2 bases and J lost 2, with 10 bases in between. Germline CDR1 GTSNPN, CDR2 SVGIG (reference sequence). There are 14 residues in the CDR3. CDR3 nucleotide sequence: TGTGCCTGGAGTTATAGTATTACCTACAATGAGCAGTTCTTC. This sequence encodes CAWSYSITYNEQFF.

The chain joins TRBV29-1 to TRBJ1-5; D perhaps matches TRBD1 (6 bases). The V gene's germline CDR1 is SQVTM and CDR2 ANQGSEA. The CDR3 loop spans 13 amino acids. Trimming removed 4 bases from V and 5 bases from J, with 12 bases in between. CDR3 residues: CSVVQGGDQPQHF. In DNA, the CDR3 is TGCAGCGTTGTACAGGGCGGTGATCAGCCCCAGCATTTT.

A note on this clone: This specimen includes other DNA sequences encoding the same CDR3. V is TRBV6-1 and J is TRBJ1-5; 8 nucleotides line up with TRBD1. V dropped 2 bases and J dropped 6; count of bases not matched to a gene: 3. Germline V gene sequence: CDR1 MNHNS, CDR2 SASEGT. The CDR3 runs to 14 residues. CDR3 amino acids: CASSEQGAGQPQHF. For the CDR3, the DNA is TGTGCCAGCAGTGAACAGGGGGCAGGTCAGCCCCAGCATTTT.